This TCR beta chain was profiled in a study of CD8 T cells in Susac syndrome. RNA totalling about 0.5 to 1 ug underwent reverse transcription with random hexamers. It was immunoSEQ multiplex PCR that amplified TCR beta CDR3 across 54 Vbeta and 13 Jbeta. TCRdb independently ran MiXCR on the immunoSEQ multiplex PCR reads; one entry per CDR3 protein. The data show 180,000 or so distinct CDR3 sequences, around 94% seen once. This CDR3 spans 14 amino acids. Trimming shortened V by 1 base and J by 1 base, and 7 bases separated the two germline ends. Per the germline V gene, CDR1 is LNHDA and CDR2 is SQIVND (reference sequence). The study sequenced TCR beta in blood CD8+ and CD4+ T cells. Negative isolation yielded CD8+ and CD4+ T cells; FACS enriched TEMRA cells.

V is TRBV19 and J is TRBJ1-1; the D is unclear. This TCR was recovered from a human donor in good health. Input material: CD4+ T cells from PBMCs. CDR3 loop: CASSIVSGNTEAFF. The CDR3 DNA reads TGTGCCAGTAGTATAGTTTCAGGGAACACTGAAGCTTTCTTT.